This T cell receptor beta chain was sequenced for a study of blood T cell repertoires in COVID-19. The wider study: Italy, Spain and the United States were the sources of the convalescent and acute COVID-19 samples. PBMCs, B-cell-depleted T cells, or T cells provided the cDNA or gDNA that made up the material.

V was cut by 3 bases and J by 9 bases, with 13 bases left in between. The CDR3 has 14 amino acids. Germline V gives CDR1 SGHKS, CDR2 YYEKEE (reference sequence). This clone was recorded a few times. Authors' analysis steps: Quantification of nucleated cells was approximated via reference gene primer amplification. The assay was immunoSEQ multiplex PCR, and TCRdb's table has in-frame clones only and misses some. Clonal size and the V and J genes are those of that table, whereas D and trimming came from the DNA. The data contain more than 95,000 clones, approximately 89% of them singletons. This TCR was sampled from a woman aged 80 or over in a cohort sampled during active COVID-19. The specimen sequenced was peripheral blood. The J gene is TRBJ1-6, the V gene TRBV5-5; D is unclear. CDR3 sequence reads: CASSSGSSASPLHF. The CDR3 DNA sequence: TGTGCCAGCAGCTCCGGGTCCTCGGCTTCACCCCTCCACTTT.